This TCR beta chain stems from a study of PD-1 blockade in classical Hodgkin lymphoma (dated by TCRdb to the early 2020s). Some background on the complete study: Nivolumab dosing was 3 mg/kg intravenously every 2 weeks, continuing until either disease progression or unacceptable toxicity. The study used CyTOF and TCR beta sequencing to define a peripheral blood immune signature of response to PD-1 blockade in classical Hodgkin lymphoma.

As for this clone: There is no known antigen for this receptor. No qualities accompany the bases; no much larger clone lies one base away.

The time point label, as the study defines it: cycle 4 day 1 (C4D1), after more than 5 weeks of nivolumab. All trial patients had relapsed after autologous stem cell transplantation, with cohorts A, B and C differing in prior brentuximab vedotin exposure. Magnetic negative selection with a Miltenyi CD4+ T cell isolation kit was used to purify CD4+ T cells from thawed PBMCs. The trial cohort included around 60 patients with relapsed/refractory classical Hodgkin lymphoma, and each patient had a best overall response of complete response, partial response or progressive disease. Trial patients were treated with single-agent nivolumab in the multi-cohort phase II CheckMate 205 trial. An independent review committee assessed best overall response using the 2007 International Working Group response criteria. Trial PBMCs were obtained immediately prior to nivolumab initiation (C1D1) and on therapy at cycle 2 day 1 and cycle 4 day 1. Peripheral blood was collected in 8 mL Vacutainer Cell Preparation Tubes, from which PBMCs were isolated by centrifugation and then cryopreserved. Purified CD4+ and CD8+ fractions were generated only in cases for which an additional PBMC sample was available. Magnetically labelled cells were removed on LS columns in a quadroMACS separator, and the flow-through was retained as the purified fraction.

The Qiagen DNeasy kit was used to extract genomic DNA from unsorted PBMCs and from the negatively selected CD4+ and CD8+ fractions. Using primers that anneal to V and J segments, immunoSEQ multiplex PCR amplified the TCR beta CDR3 regions. Amplification bias was minimized using a synthetic immune receptor repertoire, and residual bias was removed computationally after sequencing. The original methods were these. Custom Python scripts were used to quantify repertoire diversity as the Shannon entropy index. Unsorted, CD4+ and CD8+ repertoires were analyzed separately, except for combined analyses in which CD4+ and CD8+ sequences were merged in silico. A clone was considered expanded if an increase in frequency of at least 2-fold after treatment relative to C1D1 was found, and a pseudocount of 0.5 was applied to clones undetected at baseline. Clones with 0 or 1 copy at C1D1 were defined as singleton clones, while clones with 2 or more copies were defined as non-singleton clones. By matching protein sequences in sorted samples from the same patient, clones expanded in unsorted samples were annotated as CD4+, CD8+ or unknown. Diversity changes from C1D1 to C4D1 were tested in paired samples using Wilcoxon tests. TCRdb limited this immuneACCESS table to in-frame rearrangements with V and J called. A share of clones is missing; checked studies link under half to unresolved V genes, and the rest is unexplained. V and J calls and clone size are those listed in that table; D and trimming were worked out from the DNA. The sample contains around 6,200 clones, 86% of them found a single time. The ten largest clones take up roughly 1.5% of the sample.

The study at large found these results: By C4D1, a significant rise was seen in CD4+ TCR diversity but not in CD8+ TCR diversity (p=0.0027 vs p=0.16), and the rise was most apparent among complete responders (p=0.02). Baseline diversity similar to that of newly diagnosed patients was observed in trial patients achieving complete response, whereas significantly lower diversity was observed in partial responders and progressors. Lower diversity was observed in patients in whom nivolumab was started less than 1 year after ASCT, and these patients were excluded from later analyses so that confounding by immune reconstitution would be avoided. Baseline TCR diversity was reported as lower in newly diagnosed patients than in healthy donors, and lower still in relapsed/refractory patients. The study was restricted to a single clinical trial cohort, and the causes of repertoire differences, possibly disease activity or prior therapy, were left undefined.

The specimen comprised CD4+ T cells from blood, sampled before the fourth cycle of nivolumab. This clonotype originated in a human donor with classical Hodgkin lymphoma.

In nucleotide form, the sequence is TGTGCCAGCAGTTACTCATGGACAGGGAGCTCCTACGAGCAGTACTTC. The translation is CASSYSWTGSSYEQYF. The chain uses TRBV6-5 and TRBJ2-5, with 8 junctional bases fitting TRBD1. The better agreement between TRBJ2-7 and the DNA end casts doubt on the J call. For CDR1 and CDR2, the germline V gene lists MNHEY and SVGAGI. From the cysteine up to the phenylalanine, the CDR3 has a length of 16 residues. The entry retains the CDR3 DNA only, 48 bases that are in frame from base 1.